The T cell receptor beta chain described here comes from a study of T cells in Graves' hyperthyroidism and ophthalmopathy. General observations from the study: Blood shared most expanded thyroid clonotypes above 0.001.

With a duration under 2 months, the hyperthyroidism was newly diagnosed in patients aged 18 to 65. The diagnoses drew upon clinical symptoms, serum thyroxine and TRAb, thyroid ultrasound and orbital computed tomography. V lost 0 bases and J lost 4, with 8 bases in between. This CDR3 is 14 amino acids long. Germline-derived CDR1 and CDR2 are SGHDT and YYEEEE. In its sample, this clonotype was seen many times. The antigen is undetermined. From RNA transcripts, TCR beta CDR3 regions were amplified. The TCR CDR3 first-round RT-PCR relied on the HTBI primer set. TCRdb itself ran the multiplex PCR reads through MiXCR, one entry per CDR3 protein. This sample has approximately 400,000 distinct CDR3 sequences, with less than 15% found just once.

Sequencing was carried out using blood. This clonotype was obtained from a man between 25 and 39 years old with Graves' hyperthyroidism that later progressed to Graves' ophthalmopathy. The chain is built from TRBV5-6 and TRBJ2-1; D unclear. For the CDR3, the DNA is TGTGCCAGCAGCTTGGGAGACGCTTACAATGAGCAGTTCTTC. Its translation is CASSLGDAYNEQFF.